Shown below are 22 T cell receptor beta chains from a single sample sequenced in a study of blood T cells in healthy people across ages. A second PCR, run for roughly 6 to 11 cycles, used a sample-barcoded 5' primer plus a J-beta primer mix. Using its own MiXCR run on the 5' RACE reads, TCRdb lists one record per CDR3 protein. The sample lists roughly 1.4 million distinct CDR3 sequences, 55% to 75% occurring once. The sequenced material came from blood. The receptors come from a young man in good health.

J is TRBJ1-2 and V is TRBV13, with 7 bases lining up with TRBD1. The CDR3 is 16 residues long. Germline V lookup: CDR1 PRHDT, CDR2 FYEKMQ (reference sequence). Trimming cost V 5 bases and J 2 bases; bases outside gene matches: 11. The CDR3 coding sequence is TGTGCCAGCAGCACTTCGAGACAGGGAAACAACTATGGCTACACCTTC. This sequence encodes CASSTSRQGNNYGYTF.

The rearrangement uses TRBV6-2 or TRBV6-3 and TRBJ2-7; no clear D gene. The V gene lost 6 bases and the J gene lost 3 bases, with 12 bases spanning the gap. This CDR3 comprises 13 residues. Germline CDR1 is MNHEY and CDR2 is SVGEGT. CDR3: CASSLDTRYEQYF. Here the CDR3 DNA reads TGTGCCAGCAGCCTCGACACCCGCTACGAGCAGTACTTC.

A few counts support this clonotype. This chain links TRBV20-1 with TRBJ2-1; 15 positions match TRBD2. Germline V gives CDR1 DFQATT, CDR2 SNEGSKA (reference sequence). J lost 2 bases, V lost 3 bases, and 5 bases had no gene match. The CDR3 has 17 amino acids. The CDR3 nucleotides are TGCAGTGCTAGGGGACTAGCGGGGGGAAGGACCTACAATGAGCAGTTCTTC. The encoded protein is CSARGLAGGRTYNEQFF.

A remark on this clonotype: Relative to the germline gene, one junction end is altered; a read error may explain this. This chain links TRBV6-1 with TRBJ2-3; D is unresolved. The length of the CDR3 is 14 residues. Germline assignment: CDR1 MNHNS and CDR2 SASEGT. This chain's CDR3 is CVSSTHPGTDTQYF. Written as DNA, the CDR3 is TGTGTCAGCAGTACCCACCCCGGCACAGATACGCAGTATTTT.

V gene TRBV7-9 combines with J gene TRBJ1-2, with TRBD1 matching over 7 bases. The CDR3 is 14 residues long. The germline V gene has CDR1 SEHNR and CDR2 FQNEAQ (reference sequence). J gave up 11 bases and V 5 bases, and 14 bases lay outside the gene matches. The CDR3 DNA follows: TGTGCCAGCAGCCCTGGGACAGCCTGGCAAAGTTACACCTTC. Amino acid sequence: CASSPGTAWQSYTF.

This clonotype was detected only once. It may be a read error: a sequence one base away is much more abundant. The CDR3 DNA reads as TGTGCCAGCAGTGATAGGGCAAATGAGCAGTACTTC. Protein product: CASSDRANEQYF. This chain links TRBV2 with TRBJ2-5; no definite D call. Trimming pared 3 bases from V and 11 bases from J, leaving 13 bases between. Germline V gives CDR1 SNHLY, CDR2 FYNNEI. The CDR3 has 12 residues.

The chain joins TRBV2 to TRBJ2-1; TRBD1 matches at 7 bases. Germline V CDR1 and CDR2: SNHLY, FYNNEI. J gave up 0 bases and V 3 bases, and 2 bases lay outside the gene matches. This CDR3 comprises 15 residues. In DNA form, the CDR3 reads TGTGCCAGCAGTGACCAGGGGGTCTCCTACAATGAGCAGTTCTTC. This gives the protein CASSDQGVSYNEQFF. Combining the CDR3 with reference TRBV2 and TRBJ2-1 gives the whole variable domain EPEVTQTPSHQVTQMGQEVILRCVPISNHLYFYWYRQILGQKVEFLVSFYNNEISEKSEIFDDQFSVERPDGSNFTLKIRSTKLEDSAMYFCASSDQGVSYNEQFFGPGTRLTVL.

The sample holds many counts of this clonotype. V is TRBV6-4 and J is TRBJ2-1, with D possibly being TRBD2 (5 bases). The CDR3 sequence is 14 residues long. The germline V gene encodes CDR1 MRHNA and CDR2 SNTAGT. V dropped 0 bases and J dropped 9 bases, with 12 bases sitting between them. CDR3 bases: TGTGCCAGCAGTGACTCGAGTGGGAGTGGTGAGCAGTTCTTC. Residues: CASSDSSGSGEQFF.

The chain employs TRBV7-2 and TRBJ2-1; D is unresolved. CDR3 length: 13 amino acids. Germline-derived CDR1 and CDR2 are SGHTA and FQGNSA. V lost 7 bases and J 6 bases, leaving 13 bases between the germline ends. This chain's CDR3 is CASTPWDLNEQFF. Here the CDR3 DNA reads TGTGCCAGCACTCCCTGGGATCTCAATGAGCAGTTCTTC.

This chain uses TRBV5-1 with TRBJ2-6; D gene uncertain. The V gene's germline CDR1 is SGHRS and CDR2 YFSETQ. Trimming left V 4 bases short and J 0 bases short, with 8 bases between. CDR3 size: 15 residues. The chain's CDR3 is CASSLWASGANVLTF. In DNA, the CDR3 is TGCGCCAGCAGCCTGTGGGCCTCTGGGGCCAACGTCCTGACTTTC.

V is TRBV4-1 and J is TRBJ2-3; D remains ambiguous. Germline V CDR1 and CDR2: MGHRA, YSYEKL. This CDR3 contains 15 residues. Trimming cost V 0 bases and J 0 bases, with 7 bases left between them. CDR3 sequence reads: CASSQERPSTDTQYF. In nucleotides, the CDR3 is TGCGCCAGCAGCCAAGAACGACCTAGCACAGATACGCAGTATTTT.

V is TRBV4-1 and J is TRBJ1-6; TRBD1 aligns across 8 bases. V lost 4 bases and J lost 15; bases outside the gene matches: 11. Germline V gives CDR1 MGHRA, CDR2 YSYEKL. The CDR3 spans 14 residues. Here the CDR3 DNA reads TGCGCCAGCAGCCCGCAGGGGGCCTTCGGACTCCTCCACTTT. It codes for CASSPQGAFGLLHF.

The V gene is TRBV5-6, the J gene TRBJ2-7; no firm D call. V lost 0 bases to trimming and J lost 3 bases, with 7 bases between them. Germline V CDR1 and CDR2: SGHDT, YYEEEE. CDR3 length: 13 residues. The CDR3 DNA is TGTGCCAGCAGCTTGGTCAGGTTCTACGAGCAGTACTTC. Protein: CASSLVRFYEQYF.

This clonotype was counted a few times. The chain is built from TRBV9 and TRBJ2-4, with 10 bases identical to TRBD1. The DNA end favors TRBJ2-7, so the J call may be wrong. The CDR3 runs 15 residues. Germline CDR1 and CDR2: SGDLS and YYNGEE. The CDR3 DNA is TGTGCCAGCAGCGTTGGGGGACAGGGGACCTACGAGCAGTACTTC. It specifies CASSVGGQGTYEQYF.

The chain employs TRBV6-1 and TRBJ1-6; D may be TRBD1 (5 bases). Germline V gene data show CDR1 as MNHNS and CDR2 as SASEGT. The CDR3 is made up of 16 amino acids. V dropped 4 bases and J dropped 14 bases, with 24 bases sitting between them. The chain's CDR3 is CASSGLGGPGSSALHF. CDR3 nucleotides: TGTGCCAGCAGTGGACTTGGTGGTCCAGGGTCATCGGCCCTCCACTTT.

Details on this clonotype: The junction departs from germline at one end; a sequencing error may be responsible. The chain is built from TRBV6-2 or TRBV6-3 and TRBJ2-2; D might be TRBD2 (6 bases). Germline V gene lookup returns CDR1 MNHEY and CDR2 SVGEGT. The CDR3 sequence is 13 residues long. CDR3 coding DNA: TGTGCCAGCAGTTACGCGAACACCGGGGGGCTGTTTTTT. It codes for CASSYANTGGLFF.

This rearrangement joins TRBV5-1 to TRBJ2-1; D is unresolved. With 0 bases removed from V and 7 bases from J, the gap between germline ends came to 5 bases. Looked up from germline, CDR1 is SGHRS and CDR2 is YFSETQ. The CDR3 sequence is 12 residues long. The CDR3 loop reads CASSLDQNEQFF. CDR3 coding DNA: TGCGCCAGCAGCTTGGACCAGAATGAGCAGTTCTTC.

The rearrangement uses TRBV15 and TRBJ2-1, with TRBD2 matching over 12 bases. The CDR3 sequence is 15 residues long. The J segment lost 2 bases and the V segment lost 6 bases, leaving 2 bases of the junction unmatched. Per the germline V gene, CDR1 is LNHNV and CDR2 is YYDKDF (reference sequence). The CDR3 reads CATSWTSGTYNEQFF. The CDR3 DNA reads as TGTGCCACCAGTTGGACTAGCGGGACCTACAATGAGCAGTTCTTC.

The V gene is TRBV15, the J gene TRBJ2-5; 8 bases are shared with TRBD2. This CDR3 contains 16 residues. Germline loops: CDR1 LNHNV, CDR2 YYDKDF (reference sequence). Losses at the gene ends were 6 bases for V and 4 bases for J; bases not matched to a gene: 13. CDR3 protein: CATRSPLADLGETQYF. In nucleotides, the CDR3 is TGTGCCACCAGAAGCCCACTAGCGGACCTAGGAGAGACCCAGTACTTC.

The sample holds a few counts of this clonotype. The chain recombines TRBV10-3 with TRBJ2-1, with 7 nucleotides matching TRBD1. The CDR3 extends over 14 amino acids. The J segment lost 4 bases and the V segment lost 5 bases, leaving 5 bases of the junction unmatched. Germline assignment: CDR1 ENHRY and CDR2 SYGVKD. In DNA, the CDR3 is TGTGCCATCAGTAGCCGGGACAGATACAATGAGCAGTTCTTC. Residues: CAISSRDRYNEQFF.

The rearrangement joins TRBV3-1 to TRBJ2-6; 11 bases are shared with TRBD1. Unmatched junction bases numbered 0, after V lost 1 base and J lost 1 base. The CDR3 spans 17 residues. CDR1 is LGHDT and CDR2 is YNNKEL in the germline V gene (reference sequence). CDR3 in amino acids: CASSQGDRGSGANVLTF. CDR3 DNA: TGTGCCAGCAGCCAAGGGGACAGGGGGTCTGGGGCCAACGTCCTGACTTTC.

This clonotype was picked up a small number of times. The CDR3: CASSLGKTSGGSKYNEQFF. DNA of the CDR3: TGTGCCAGCAGCTTAGGCAAGACTAGCGGGGGCAGCAAGTACAATGAGCAGTTCTTC. V is TRBV7-9 and J is TRBJ2-1; 12 bases map to TRBD2. The CDR3 length is 19 residues. Looked up from germline, CDR1 is SEHNR and CDR2 is FQNEAQ (reference sequence). Trimming at V came to 1 base and at J to 4 bases, leaving 11 bases not matched to a gene.